This TCR beta chain was retrieved from a study of prognosis after radiotherapy for stage I lung cancer. Whole-study context: The tumor diagnosis was squamous cell carcinoma for about 7 patients and adenocarcinoma for some twelve. Distant metastases after radiotherapy occurred in a handful of patients at a median of roughly 7 months; roughly 15 showed no significant progression. Findings and limits, study-wide: Unique TCR clone counts went down once patients had stereotactic body radiation therapy, median about 9,200 versus 6,500.

In the case of this clonotype: Its antigen is still unknown.

Per germline, CDR1 MDHEN and CDR2 SYDVKM. The CDR3 sequence is 14 residues long. V lost 7 bases and J 3 bases, leaving 16 bases between the germline ends. Genomic DNA provided the template from which TCR beta CDR3 was amplified by two-round multiplex PCR. Individual primers that were specific to each TRBV and TRBJ gene served in first-round PCR. TCRdb itself ran the multiplex PCR reads through MiXCR, one entry per CDR3 protein. The sample has approximately 28,000 distinct CDR3 sequences; around 30% are singletons. The material was PBMCs, obtained before or after stereotactic body radiation therapy (not recorded which). This sequence was found in a donor over 45 with non-small cell lung cancer. This sequence joins TRBV28 and TRBJ2-7; D assignment may be TRBD1 or TRBD2 (5 bases each). The CDR3 nucleotides are TGTGCCAGCAAAGAGACAGCCGGACTCTACGAGCAGTACTTC. Encoded protein: CASKETAGLYEQYF. The variable domain in full, with the rest retrieved from reference TRBV28 and TRBJ2-7, is DVKVTQSSRYLVKRTGEKVFLECVQDMDHENMFWYRQDPGLGLRLIYFSYDVKMKEKGDIPEGYSVSREKKERFSLILESASTNQTSMYLCASKETAGLYEQYFGPGTRLTVT.